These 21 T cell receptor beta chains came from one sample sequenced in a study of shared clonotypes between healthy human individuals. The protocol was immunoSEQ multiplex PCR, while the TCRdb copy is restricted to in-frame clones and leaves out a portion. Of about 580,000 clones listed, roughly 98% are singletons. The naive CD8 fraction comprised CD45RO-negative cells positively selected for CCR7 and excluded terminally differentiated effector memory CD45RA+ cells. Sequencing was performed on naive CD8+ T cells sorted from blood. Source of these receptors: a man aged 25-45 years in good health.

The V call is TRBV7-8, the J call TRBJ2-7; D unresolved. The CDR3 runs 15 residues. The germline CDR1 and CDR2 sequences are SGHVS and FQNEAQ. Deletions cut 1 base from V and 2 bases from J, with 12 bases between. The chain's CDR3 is CASSLVLSGPYEQYF. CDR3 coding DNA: TGTGCCAGCAGCTTAGTCCTTTCGGGCCCCTACGAGCAGTACTTC.

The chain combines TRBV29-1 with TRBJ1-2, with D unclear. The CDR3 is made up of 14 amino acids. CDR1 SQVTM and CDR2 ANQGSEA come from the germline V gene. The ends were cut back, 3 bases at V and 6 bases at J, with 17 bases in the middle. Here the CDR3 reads CSVELAGRGDGYTF. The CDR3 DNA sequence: TGCAGCGTTGAGCTTGCAGGTCGAGGCGATGGCTACACCTTC.

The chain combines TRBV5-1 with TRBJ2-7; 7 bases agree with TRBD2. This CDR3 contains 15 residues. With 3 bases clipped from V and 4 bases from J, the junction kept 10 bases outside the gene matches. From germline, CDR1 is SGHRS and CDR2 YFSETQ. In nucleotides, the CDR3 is TGCGCCAGCAGCTCCACCGGGACTATTTCATACGAGCAGTACTTC. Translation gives CASSSTGTISYEQYF.

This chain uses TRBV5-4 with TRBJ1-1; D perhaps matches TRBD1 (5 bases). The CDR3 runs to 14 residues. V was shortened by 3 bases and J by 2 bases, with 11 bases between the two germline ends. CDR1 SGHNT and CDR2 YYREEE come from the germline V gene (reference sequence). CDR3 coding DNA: TGTGCCAGCAGCTGGGGCGATGCTAACACTGAAGCTTTCTTT. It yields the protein CASSWGDANTEAFF.

In nucleotides, the CDR3 is TGTGCCAGCAGCGGGGCAGGGGAACACGAGCAGTACTTC. Translated, it gives CASSGAGEHEQYF. J is TRBJ2-7 and V is TRBV7-9; tentatively, D is TRBD1 (6 bases). The CDR3 runs to 13 residues. Between the trimmed V and J ends, which lost 5 bases and 5 bases, there was a span of 13 bases. Germline V gene sequence: CDR1 SEHNR, CDR2 FQNEAQ (reference sequence).

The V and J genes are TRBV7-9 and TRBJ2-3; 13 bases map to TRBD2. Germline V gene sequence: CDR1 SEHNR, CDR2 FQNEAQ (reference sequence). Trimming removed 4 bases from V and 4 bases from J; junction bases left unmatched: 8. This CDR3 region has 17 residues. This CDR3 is CASSSSTSGRASDTQYF. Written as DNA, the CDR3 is TGTGCCAGCAGCTCCTCAACTAGCGGGAGGGCGTCAGATACGCAGTATTTT.

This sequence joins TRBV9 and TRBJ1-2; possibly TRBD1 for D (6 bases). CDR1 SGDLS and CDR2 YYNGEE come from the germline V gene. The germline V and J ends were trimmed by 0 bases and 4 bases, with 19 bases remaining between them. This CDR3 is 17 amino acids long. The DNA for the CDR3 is TGTGCCAGCAGCGTAGGATCCCGGACAGATCCTATCTATGGCTACACCTTC. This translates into CASSVGSRTDPIYGYTF.

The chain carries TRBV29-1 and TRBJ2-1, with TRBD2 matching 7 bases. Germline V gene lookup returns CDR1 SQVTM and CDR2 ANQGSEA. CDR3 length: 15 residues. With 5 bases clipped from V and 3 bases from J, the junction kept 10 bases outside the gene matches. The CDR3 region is CSVTPQAGIYNEQFF. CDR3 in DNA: TGCAGCGTTACCCCTCAAGCGGGAATCTACAATGAGCAGTTCTTC.

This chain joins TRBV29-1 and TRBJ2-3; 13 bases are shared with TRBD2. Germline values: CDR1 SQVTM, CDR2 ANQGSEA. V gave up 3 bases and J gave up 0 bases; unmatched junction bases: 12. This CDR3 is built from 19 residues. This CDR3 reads CSVDPGLAGLGTSTDTQYF. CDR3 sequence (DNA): TGCAGCGTTGACCCGGGACTAGCGGGATTGGGGACTAGCACAGATACGCAGTATTTT.

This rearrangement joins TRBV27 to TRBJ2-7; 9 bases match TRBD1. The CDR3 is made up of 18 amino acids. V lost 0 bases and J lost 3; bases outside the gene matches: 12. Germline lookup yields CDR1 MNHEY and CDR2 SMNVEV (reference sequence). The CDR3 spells CASSLSIRRDRVNYEQYF. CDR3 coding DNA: TGTGCCAGCAGTTTATCGATACGAAGGGACAGGGTAAACTACGAGCAGTACTTC.

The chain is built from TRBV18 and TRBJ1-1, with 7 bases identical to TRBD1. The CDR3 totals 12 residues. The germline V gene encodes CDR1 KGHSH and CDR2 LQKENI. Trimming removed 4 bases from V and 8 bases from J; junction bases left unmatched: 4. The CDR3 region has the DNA TGTGCCAGCTCACTCGGGACAGAGGAAGCTTTCTTT. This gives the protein CASSLGTEEAFF.

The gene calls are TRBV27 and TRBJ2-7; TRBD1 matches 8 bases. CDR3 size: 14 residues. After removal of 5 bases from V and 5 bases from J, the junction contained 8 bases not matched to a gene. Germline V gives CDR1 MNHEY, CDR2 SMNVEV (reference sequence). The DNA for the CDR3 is TGTGCCAGCAGTCCCGGACAGGGACAACACGAGCAGTACTTC. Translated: CASSPGQGQHEQYF.

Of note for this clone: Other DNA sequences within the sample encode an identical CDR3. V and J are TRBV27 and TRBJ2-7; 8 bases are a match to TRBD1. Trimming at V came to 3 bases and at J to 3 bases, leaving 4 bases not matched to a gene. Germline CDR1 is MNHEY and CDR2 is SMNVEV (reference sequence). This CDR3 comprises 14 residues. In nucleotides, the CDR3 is TGTGCCAGCAGTTTCGGACAGGGAGGCTACGAGCAGTACTTC. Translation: CASSFGQGGYEQYF.

CDR3 bases: TGTGCCAGCAGCTTGGTGCGCTTAGGGGAGCAGTACTTC. Translation gives CASSLVRLGEQYF. The V call is TRBV5-6, the J call TRBJ2-7; D not certain. Trimming pared 0 bases from V and 7 bases from J, leaving 11 bases between. CDR1 is SGHDT, CDR2 YYEEEE, per germline. The CDR3 sequence is 13 residues long.

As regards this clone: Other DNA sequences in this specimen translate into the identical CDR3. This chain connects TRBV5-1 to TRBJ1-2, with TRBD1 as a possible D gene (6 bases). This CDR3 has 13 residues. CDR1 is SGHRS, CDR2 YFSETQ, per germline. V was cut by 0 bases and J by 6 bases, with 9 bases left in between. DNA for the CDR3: TGCGCCAGCAGCTTGGCCGGGGGCGATGGCTACACCTTC. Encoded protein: CASSLAGGDGYTF.

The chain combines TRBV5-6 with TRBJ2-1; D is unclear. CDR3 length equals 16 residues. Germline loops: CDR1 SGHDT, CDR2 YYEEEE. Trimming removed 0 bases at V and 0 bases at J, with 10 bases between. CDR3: CASSLAGATSYNEQFF. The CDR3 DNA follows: TGTGCCAGCAGCTTGGCCGGAGCCACCTCCTACAATGAGCAGTTCTTC.

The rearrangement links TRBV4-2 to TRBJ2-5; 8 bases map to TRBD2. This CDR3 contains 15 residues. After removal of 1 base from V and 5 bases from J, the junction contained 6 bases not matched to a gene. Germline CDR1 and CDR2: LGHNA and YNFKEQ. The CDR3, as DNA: TGTGCCAGCAGCCAAGCTGCGGGGGGCTATGAGACCCAGTACTTC. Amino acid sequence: CASSQAAGGYETQYF.

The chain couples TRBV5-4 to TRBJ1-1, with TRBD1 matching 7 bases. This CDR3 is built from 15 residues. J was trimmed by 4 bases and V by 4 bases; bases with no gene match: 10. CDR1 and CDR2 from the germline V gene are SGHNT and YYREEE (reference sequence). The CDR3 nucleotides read TGTGCCAGCAGCCCGCGGGGAGGGGGCGGCACTGAAGCTTTCTTT. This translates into CASSPRGGGGTEAFF. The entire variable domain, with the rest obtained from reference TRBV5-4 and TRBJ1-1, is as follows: ETGVTQSPTHLIKTRGQQVTLRCSSQSGHNTVSWYQQALGQGPQFIFQYYREEENGRGNFPPRFSGLQFPNYSSELNVNALELDDSALYLCASSPRGGGGTEAFFGQGTRLTVV.

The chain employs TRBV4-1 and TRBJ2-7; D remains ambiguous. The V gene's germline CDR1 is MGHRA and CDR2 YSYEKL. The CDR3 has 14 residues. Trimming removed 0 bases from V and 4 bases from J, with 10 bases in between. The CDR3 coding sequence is TGCGCCAGCAGCCAAGATGCTAGGTTGTACGAGCAGTACTTC. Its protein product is CASSQDARLYEQYF.

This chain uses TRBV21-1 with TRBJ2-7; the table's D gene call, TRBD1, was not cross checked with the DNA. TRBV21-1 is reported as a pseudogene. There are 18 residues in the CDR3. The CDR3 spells CASSKATNRGWSSYEQYF. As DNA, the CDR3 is TGTGCCAGCAGCAAAGCCACTAATAGGGGCTGGAGCTCCTACGAGCAGTACTTC.

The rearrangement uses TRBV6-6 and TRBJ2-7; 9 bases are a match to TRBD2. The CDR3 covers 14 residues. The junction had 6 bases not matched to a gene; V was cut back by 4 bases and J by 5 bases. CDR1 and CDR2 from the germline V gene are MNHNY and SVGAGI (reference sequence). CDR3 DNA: TGTGCCAGCAGTTTGGCTAGCGGGATTGACGAGCAGTACTTC. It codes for CASSLASGIDEQYF.